The next 14 T cell receptor beta chains were all read from a single sample in a study of lung T cells in sarcoidosis with Löfgren's syndrome. Each CDR3 protein is one row after TCRdb ran MiXCR on the reads. The table lists 50,000 to 65,000 distinct CDR3 sequences, 20% to 25% of them singletons. Sequencing was done on a sample of CD4+ T cells from PBMCs. The receptors shown here come from a human donor with sarcoidosis (Löfgren's syndrome or another form), or a control subject (not recorded which).

As concerns this clonotype: Germline is not matched at one junction end, which may reflect a read error. The rearrangement uses TRBV27 and TRBJ2-1; 8 nucleotides align to TRBD2. Germline CDR1 and CDR2: MNHEY and SMNVEV (reference sequence). CDR3 length: 14 amino acids. CDR3 sequence reads: CAGSGGDTYNEHFF. In DNA form, the CDR3 reads TGTGCCGGCTCCGGGGGGGACACCTACAATGAGCATTTCTTC.

This clonotype appeared many times. This chain links TRBV24-1 with TRBJ1-2; D might be TRBD1 (5 bases). The CDR3 loop spans 13 amino acids. Deletions cut 3 bases from V and 4 bases from J, with 8 bases between. In germline, CDR1 is KGHDR, CDR2 SFDVKD. CDR3 sequence: CATSDLDSYGYTF. The CDR3 coding sequence is TGTGCCACCAGTGATCTAGACAGCTATGGCTACACCTTC.

This clonotype was seen ten or more times. The chain recombines TRBV27 with TRBJ2-7; possibly TRBD1 for D (6 bases). The CDR3 runs 13 residues. V dropped 4 bases and J dropped 6 bases, with 13 bases sitting between them. Per germline, CDR1 MNHEY and CDR2 SMNVEV (reference sequence). CDR3 in amino acids: CASSSIQGGEQYF. The CDR3 DNA sequence: TGTGCCAGCAGTTCGATTCAAGGGGGCGAGCAGTACTTC.

This clonotype was detected ten times or more. This sequence joins TRBV7-2 and TRBJ2-5, with TRBD2 matching 8 bases. J was trimmed by 4 bases and V by 1 base; bases with no gene match: 11. This CDR3 spans 17 amino acids. Germline-derived CDR1 and CDR2 are SGHTA and FQGNSA. CDR3 nucleotides: TGTGCCAGCAGCTTAGTCGTCGGGGGGGGATTAAGAGAGACCCAGTACTTC. As protein: CASSLVVGGGLRETQYF.

This clonotype showed up many times. This chain links TRBV7-2 with TRBJ2-2; the D is unclear. V was clipped by 2 bases and J by 5 bases, with 9 bases between them. The CDR3 loop spans 14 amino acids. The germline CDR1 and CDR2 sequences are SGHTA and FQGNSA. CDR3 protein: CASSLIRQTGELFF. CDR3 DNA: TGTGCCAGCAGCTTAATTCGGCAGACCGGGGAGCTGTTTTTT.

In this sample, this clonotype turned up once. The J gene is TRBJ1-1, the V gene TRBV29-1; D possibly corresponds to TRBD1 (6 bases). The CDR3 sequence is 14 residues long. With 5 bases removed from V and 5 bases from J, the gap between germline ends came to 18 bases. CDR1 and CDR2 (germline): SQVTM, ANQGSEA. The CDR3 loop is CSVTKDRGRTEAFF. The CDR3 DNA is TGCAGCGTTACAAAGGACAGAGGTAGGACTGAAGCTTTCTTT.

This chain links TRBV4-1 with TRBJ2-1, with D unresolved. The CDR3 is 17 residues long. V lost 4 bases and J lost 4, with 20 bases in between. CDR1 MGHRA and CDR2 YSYEKL come from the germline V gene. Here the CDR3 DNA reads TGCGCCAGCAGCCTGGAGAAGGCTAGTCGGGTATACAATGAGCAGTTCTTC. This gives the protein CASSLEKASRVYNEQFF.

Note on this clonotype: A much more abundant neighbour one base away suggests this may be a read error. CDR3 sequence: CAGSIEDLSTQYF. The CDR3, as DNA: TGTGCCGGTAGTATAGAGGACTTGTCAACGCAGTATTTT. The V gene is TRBV19, the J gene TRBJ2-3; D perhaps matches TRBD2 (5 bases). Per germline, CDR1 LNHDA and CDR2 SQIVND (reference sequence). The CDR3 totals 13 residues.

A remark on this clonotype: A much more abundant neighbour one base away suggests this may be a read error. The genes are TRBV2 and TRBJ1-5; the D gene is possibly TRBD1 (6 bases). With 6 bases removed from V and 2 bases from J, the gap between germline ends came to 14 bases. Germline lookup yields CDR1 SNHLY and CDR2 FYNNEI. The CDR3 contains 15 residues. The CDR3 nucleotides read TGTGCCAGCAGGTCCCCGACAGGTCGCAATCAGCCCCAGCATTTT. Protein sequence: CASRSPTGRNQPQHF.

This clonotype was observed at least ten times. The V gene is TRBV4-3, the J gene TRBJ2-7; D gene unclear. This CDR3 has 14 residues. Trimming pared 3 bases from V and 1 base from J, leaving 10 bases between. Germline values: CDR1 LGHNA, CDR2 YSLEER. CDR3 protein: CASSQGAFSYEQYF. CDR3 nucleotides: TGCGCCAGCAGCCAGGGCGCGTTTTCCTACGAGCAGTACTTC.

This clonotype occurred a few times. This may stem from a read error, because a much larger clone lies one nucleotide away. The chain couples TRBV7-2 to TRBJ1-2, with 8 bases identical to TRBD1. Germline V gene sequence: CDR1 SGHTA, CDR2 FQGNSA. This CDR3 comprises 15 residues. The J segment lost 7 bases and the V segment lost 5 bases, leaving 12 bases of the junction unmatched. For the CDR3, the DNA is TGTGCCAGCAGCCCCGGACAGGGACACGACTGTGGCTACACCTTC. It is translated as CASSPGQGHDCGYTF.

At least ten counts were recorded for this clonotype. The V and J genes are TRBV6-1 and TRBJ2-7; 8 nucleotides line up with TRBD1. Germline CDR1 is MNHNS and CDR2 is SASEGT. The CDR3 is 13 amino acids. V shed 5 bases, J shed 6 bases, and the junction held 6 bases outside the gene matches. The CDR3: CASSLPGGIEQYF. CDR3 nucleotide sequence: TGTGCCAGCAGTTTACCAGGGGGCATCGAGCAGTACTTC.

This clonotype was picked up many times. The chain recombines TRBV28 with TRBJ2-3; D is tentatively TRBD1 or TRBD2 (5 bases each). This CDR3 has 16 residues. The V gene's germline CDR1 is MDHEN and CDR2 SYDVKM. Trimming took off 3 bases at V and 4 bases at J, with 17 bases between the two ends. The CDR3 here is CASSLMRGVYADTQYF. CDR3 nucleotide sequence: TGTGCCAGCAGTTTGATGCGAGGGGTTTACGCAGATACGCAGTATTTT. Full variable domain (rest looked up from reference TRBV28 and TRBJ2-3): DVKVTQSSRYLVKRTGEKVFLECVQDMDHENMFWYRQDPGLGLRLIYFSYDVKMKEKGDIPEGYSVSREKKERFSLILESASTNQTSMYLCASSLMRGVYADTQYFGPGTRLTVL.

This clonotype was recorded only once. V and J are TRBV13 and TRBJ1-2; tentative D call: TRBD1 (6 bases). The CDR3 extends over 15 amino acids. Germline V gene lookup returns CDR1 PRHDT and CDR2 FYEKMQ (reference sequence). V was pared by 6 bases and J by 3 bases, with 17 bases between. The DNA of the CDR3 is TGTGCCAGCAGGAAAGACCGGACAGTAGACTATGGCTACACCTTC. Protein: CASRKDRTVDYGYTF.